This TCR beta chain comes out of a study of OX40 agonist ivuxolimab in advanced cancers. Sequencing was performed with immunoSEQ multiplex PCR; in TCRdb, only in-frame clones are kept and a portion is missing. Here the sample spans tens of thousands of clones, around 79% being singletons. The V end lost 10 bases, the J end lost 0 bases, and 13 bases lay between the germline ends. The CDR3 has 14 residues. Looked up from germline, CDR1 is LNHDA and CDR2 is SQIVND (reference sequence). The sequencing here drew on CD4+ or CD8+ T cells sorted from blood, taken in a trial of the OX40 agonist ivuxolimab. This TCR came from an adult with an advanced solid tumor such as melanoma, head and neck, liver or kidney cancer. The genes are TRBV19 and TRBJ1-5; TRBD1 is a possible D gene (5 bases). CDR3 sequence reads: CATFQGYSNQPQHF. In nucleotides, the CDR3 is TGTGCCACCTTCCAGGGTTATAGCAATCAGCCCCAGCATTTT.